Listed here are 13 T cell receptor beta chains from one sample, sequenced in a study of long-term antiretroviral therapy in people with HIV. Runs used v3.0 of the immunoSEQ assay and were done at survey level. Only in-frame clones appear in the TCRdb table, and some are missing; sequencing was by immunoSEQ multiplex PCR. Of over 30,000 clones listed, 65% to 80% were seen once; the top ten hold around 8%. The sample here was unsorted PBMCs, taken 3.1 years after starting antiretroviral therapy. The receptors shown here come from a woman in her forties or fifties with HIV.

The genes are TRBV7-2 and TRBJ2-3; TRBD1 might be the D (6 bases). Germline CDR1 and CDR2: SGHTA and FQGNSA. This CDR3 spans 15 amino acids. V was clipped by 2 bases and J by 1 base, with 10 bases between them. DNA for the CDR3: TGTGCCAGCAGCTTACAGGGGCGGCGCACAGATACGCAGTATTTT. Protein product: CASSLQGRRTDTQYF.

This clone was counted only a few times. The chain uses TRBV9 and TRBJ2-5, with D uncertain. The CDR3 covers 14 residues. The germline V gene has CDR1 SGDLS and CDR2 YYNGEE. With 5 bases removed from V and 0 bases from J, the gap between germline ends came to 11 bases. The CDR3: CASSTGPYQETQYF. The CDR3 DNA reads as TGTGCCAGCAGTACGGGCCCGTACCAAGAGACCCAGTACTTC.

J is TRBJ2-3 and V is TRBV10-1; D is possibly TRBD2 (5 bases). V lost 0 bases to trimming and J lost 4 bases, with 17 bases between them. The germline gives CDR1 WNHNN, CDR2 SYGVQD (reference sequence). The CDR3 is made up of 17 amino acids. CDR3 residues: CASSESPAGGGSDTQYF. The CDR3 nucleotides are TGCGCCAGCAGTGAGTCCCCGGCAGGAGGCGGGTCAGATACGCAGTATTTT.

This rearrangement joins TRBV7-2 to TRBJ2-3; 8 bases match TRBD1. The germline gives CDR1 SGHTA, CDR2 FQGNSA. The ends lost 5 bases at V and 2 bases at J; junction bases unmatched: 6. The CDR3 is 15 amino acids. The DNA for the CDR3 is TGTGCCAGCAGCCTCCGGACAGGGTTCACAGATACGCAGTATTTT. This translates into CASSLRTGFTDTQYF.

This clone has just one count. The rearrangement uses TRBV6-5 and TRBJ2-3, with 14 bases that match TRBD2. The CDR3 consists of 14 residues. The V gene's germline CDR1 is MNHEY and CDR2 SVGAGI. The junction had 1 base not matched to a gene; V was cut back by 6 bases and J by 5 bases. CDR3 protein: CASRTSGGVDTQYF. CDR3 nucleotide sequence: TGTGCCAGCAGGACTAGCGGGGGGGTAGATACGCAGTATTTT.

The CDR3 here is CASSPLPLGETYQPQHF. The CDR3 DNA follows: TGTGCCAGCAGTCCCCTGCCCTTGGGAGAAACTTATCAGCCCCAGCATTTT. The chain employs TRBV27 and TRBJ1-5; D is ambiguous. V was clipped by 5 bases and J by 5 bases, with 22 bases between them. This CDR3 has 17 amino acids. Germline V gene data show CDR1 as MNHEY and CDR2 as SMNVEV (reference sequence).

This chain connects TRBV6-5 to TRBJ2-7; 8 bases align to TRBD1. Germline CDR1 and CDR2: MNHEY and SVGAGI. The CDR3 runs 11 residues. Losses at the gene ends were 0 bases for V and 13 bases for J; bases not matched to a gene: 2. The CDR3 DNA follows: TGTGCCAGCAGTTACTCGGGACAGGTCTACTTC. Amino acid sequence: CASSYSGQVYF.

The chain uses TRBV27 and TRBJ2-7, with D possibly TRBD1 on 7 matching bases. V was shortened by 7 bases and J by 4 bases, with 20 bases between the two germline ends. This CDR3 has 15 residues. The germline V gene has CDR1 MNHEY and CDR2 SMNVEV (reference sequence). The CDR3: CASTTFATGTYEQYF. In DNA form, the CDR3 reads TGTGCCAGCACTACTTTCGCGACAGGGACTTACGAGCAGTACTTC.

CDR3 region: CASSLWFVPGQPTNEKLFF. Written as DNA, the CDR3 is TGTGCCAGCAGTTTATGGTTCGTCCCGGGACAGCCAACTAATGAAAAACTGTTTTTT. The chain couples TRBV28 to TRBJ1-4; 7 bases fit TRBD1. This CDR3 region has 19 residues. The germline gives CDR1 MDHEN, CDR2 SYDVKM. V shed 0 bases, J shed 0 bases, and the junction held 10 bases outside the gene matches.

The CDR3 nucleotides are TGTGCCAGCTCAACCGGGACTAGTGGGTACGAGCAGTACGTC. Translating it yields CASSTGTSGYEQYV. This chain links TRBV18 with TRBJ2-7; 8 bases are shared with TRBD2. Germline loops: CDR1 KGHSH, CDR2 LQKENI. V shed 5 bases and J 4 bases; nucleotides not matched to a gene: 7. The CDR3 consists of 14 residues.

The rearrangement uses TRBV6-5 and TRBJ2-7; D might be TRBD2 (6 bases). This CDR3 region has 15 residues. V was cut by 0 bases and J by 0 bases, with 9 bases left in between. Germline CDR1 and CDR2: MNHEY and SVGAGI. For the CDR3, the DNA is TGTGCCAGCAGTTACTCGGGACTCGACTCCTACGAGCAGTACTTC. This translates into CASSYSGLDSYEQYF.

Comment on this clone: Other DNA sequences in this sample translate to the same CDR3. The V call is TRBV6-5, the J call TRBJ2-7, with 8 bases aligning to TRBD1. This CDR3 contains 14 residues. Looked up from germline, CDR1 is MNHEY and CDR2 is SVGAGI. After removal of 6 bases from V and 0 bases from J, the junction contained 4 bases not matched to a gene. Written as DNA, the CDR3 is TGTGCCAGCAGCCGGGACAGGAGCTCCTACGAGCAGTACTTC. It is translated as CASSRDRSSYEQYF.

The chain uses TRBV11-2 and TRBJ1-5, with TRBD1 matching 8 bases. Germline V CDR1 and CDR2: SGHAT, FQNNGV. CDR3 length: 17 residues. V gave up 5 bases and J gave up 0 bases; unmatched junction bases: 9. The CDR3 sequence: CASSPYRGSISNQPQHF. As DNA, the CDR3 is TGTGCCAGCAGCCCCTACAGGGGGTCGATTAGCAATCAGCCCCAGCATTTT.